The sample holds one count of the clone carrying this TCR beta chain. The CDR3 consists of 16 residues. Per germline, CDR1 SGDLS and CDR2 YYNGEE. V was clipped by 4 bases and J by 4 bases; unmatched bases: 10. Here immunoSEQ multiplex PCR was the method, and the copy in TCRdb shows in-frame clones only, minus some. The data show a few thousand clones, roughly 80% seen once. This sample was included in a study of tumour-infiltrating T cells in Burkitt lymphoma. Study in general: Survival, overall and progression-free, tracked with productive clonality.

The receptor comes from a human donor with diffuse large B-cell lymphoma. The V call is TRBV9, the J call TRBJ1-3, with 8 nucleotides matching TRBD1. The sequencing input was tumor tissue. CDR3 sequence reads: CASSPTGQGGGNTIYF. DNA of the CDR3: TGTGCCAGCAGCCCCACCGGACAGGGCGGAGGAAACACCATATATTTT.